This is a list of T cell receptor beta chains from one sample in a study of hypomethylating agent response in myelodysplastic syndrome. Profiled with immunoSEQ multiplex PCR; TCRdb holds only in-frame clones, not every one. Of about 4,900 clones in the sample, roughly 87% are singletons; the top ten hold around 20%. Sequencing used bone marrow, obtained before or after starting hypomethylating agent treatment for myelodysplastic syndrome (not recorded which). Receptor source: a human donor with myelodysplastic syndrome. The CDR3 runs from the conserved cysteine through the conserved F or W. D genes are given only for firm matches. Rows give clone size only sometimes, using once, few, many, or a class for an expanded clone.

J | D | V | size | CDR3
TRBJ2-1 | TRBD2 | TRBV10-3 | NA | CAITSGNNEQFF
TRBJ2-2 | TRBD1 | TRBV6-5 | NA | CASSPMTGVGGELFF
TRBJ2-3 | TRBD1 | TRBV28 | NA | CASSLTGFQHTQYF
TRBJ2-3 | NA | TRBV5-6 | NA | CASSLGAGLRTDTQYF
TRBJ2-7 | TRBD2 | TRBV27 | NA | CASSLRAGGLSYEQYF
TRBJ1-3 | NA | TRBV4-1 | NA | CASSQISGDTIYF
TRBJ2-7 | NA | TRBV6-9 | NA | CASSDRGAYEQYF
TRBJ1-1 | NA | TRBV7-2 | NA | CASSANREVTEAFF
TRBJ1-1 | NA | TRBV30 | NA | CAWNKRLNTEAFF
TRBJ1-3 | TRBD1 | TRBV18 | NA | CASSPQAGQGSSGNTIYF
TRBJ1-2 | NA | TRBV4-3 | NA | CASSQDDGRQQGGYTF
TRBJ2-3 | NA | TRBV5-4 | NA | CASSRRAGAQDTQYF
TRBJ2-1 | TRBD2 | TRBV4-3 | NA | CASSPPGTSGNEQFF
TRBJ1-1 | TRBD1 | TRBV6-5 | NA | CASSYGQGGDYTEAFF
TRBJ2-7 | NA | TRBV7-9 | NA | CASSRLGAGPRNEQYF
TRBJ2-4 | NA | TRBV28 | NA | CASSFAGVSGNIQYF
TRBJ2-7 | NA | TRBV7-3 | NA | CASARQRGGYEQYF
TRBJ1-4 | NA | TRBV15 | NA | CATSKGDNREKLFF
TRBJ2-2 | TRBD1 | TRBV16 | once | CASRQGPGELFF
TRBJ2-2 | NA | TRBV6-5 | NA | CASRRTGELFF
TRBJ2-7 | NA | TRBV7-9 | NA | CASSFGGSGEQYF
TRBJ2-3 | NA | TRBV6-6 | NA | CASSFGDTQYF
TRBJ1-5 | NA | TRBV28 | NA | CASKSGGNQPQHF
TRBJ2-7 | NA | TRBV6-6 | NA | CASSLGGNSYEQYF
TRBJ1-3 | NA | TRBV28 | NA | CASSFPGISGNTIYF
TRBJ2-7 | TRBD2 | TRBV28 | few | CASSLGGAASGAYEQYF
TRBJ2-7 | NA | TRBV23-1 | few | CASSQSGSYEQYF
TRBJ1-5 | TRBD1 | TRBV28 | once | CASRDDRGVNQPQHF
TRBJ2-3 | TRBD2 | TRBV9 | NA | CASSTGTRDSTDTQYF
TRBJ2-1 | TRBD2 | TRBV7-2 | NA | CASSLITGEGLFF
TRBJ1-4 | NA | TRBV28 | NA | CASSPGDGQTNEKLFF
TRBJ2-3 | NA | TRBV4-2 | NA | CASSQGLADTQYF
TRBJ2-2 | NA | TRBV28 | few | CASLGQTGELFF
TRBJ1-3 | NA | TRBV25-1 | NA | CASESSGNTIYF
TRBJ1-2 | TRBD1 | TRBV2 | NA | CASSVTQGDYGYTF
TRBJ2-3 | NA | TRBV6-4 | NA | CASSASGTDTQYF
TRBJ1-4 | NA | TRBV9 | once | CASSVTQQSNEKLFF
TRBJ2-1 | TRBD2 | TRBV4-3 | NA | CASSQDGRLALPGYNEQFF
TRBJ2-7 | NA | TRBV28 | NA | CASGYEQYF